Included here is one TCR beta chain sequence, with context. This clonotype was detected ten times or more. Its antigen is not yet known. Per-base qualities were not stored, and no clone one base away is much larger. Sequencing instrument: Illumina NovaSeq 6000. TCR cDNA was synthesized by 5'RACE template switching, which introduced a universal primer site and unique molecular identifiers. Priming of cDNA synthesis was performed from both the TCR alpha and TCR beta constant segments. Libraries were amplified in two PCR steps, with sample barcodes and sequencing adapters added in the second step. Sequencing of the libraries was done on either Illumina HiSeq 2500 (2x100 bp) or NovaSeq (2x150 bp). Regarding the original processing steps: Reads were demultiplexed and collapsed into UMI consensus sequences with MIGEC, and V(D)J alignment was performed with MiXCR. Vaccine-responding clonotypes were identified with edgeR using replicate PBMC samples, with FDR below 0.01 and a log2 fold change above 5 up to day 15 being required. Each bulk clonotype received a CD4 or CD8 identity based on whether the sequenced CD4 or CD8 repertoire contained that clonotype at higher abundance. TCRdb redid the processing of the public reads, applying fastp at Q25 and MiXCR, and retained in-frame beta chains. Rows are unified per CDR3 protein, each entry keeping the most common DNA and genes. The V and J calls, along with clone size, are taken from TCRdb and not from the paper's own processing. Here the sample has fewer than 350,000 distinct CDR3 sequences; approximately 4.5% occur a single time. Just under 20% of the sample is taken by the ten largest.

The treatment or condition label, as the study defines it: live attenuated yellow fever vaccine strain. At every blood-draw timepoint, two biological replicates of bulk PBMCs were collected. A standard Ficoll-Paque protocol was used to isolate PBMCs from peripheral blood. RNA was extracted with TriZol from bulk PBMCs, CD4 and CD8 fractions, and dextramer-positive and dextramer-negative fractions. The data originate from a study of T cells after yellow fever vaccination (dated by TCRdb to the late 2010s). Looking at the study overall: Libraries from fractions with low cell numbers were prepared with the SMART-Seq v4 Ultra Low Input RNA kit. Two healthy male donors, one aged 18 to 29 and one aged 30 to 40 years, made up the cohort. To track T-cell clones before and after primary and booster YFV17D yellow fever vaccination, bulk TCR alpha and beta repertoires were sequenced longitudinally. Blood samples were taken at several timepoints before and after primary and secondary immunization, and bulk PBMC replicates and cell subsets were isolated. Results the study describes overall, beyond this receptor: After the booster, most clones that had expanded after primary vaccination were detected again (approximately 95% of CD4 and around nine tenths of CD8), suggesting broad maintenance of memory. Compared with the primary T-cell response, the secondary T-cell response was faster but weaker, reaching its peak on day 5 rather than on day 15. A small share of clonotypes occurred in both CD4 and CD8 compartments, likely arising from convergent recombination. Because only two donors were included in the study, the extent to which the findings can be generalized is limited. Computational filtering was needed because FACS-sorted repertoires could contain abundant contaminating clonotypes from the bulk population.

The CDR3, cysteine through phenylalanine, is 12 amino acids long. The CDR3 DNA has 36 bases and is translated from base 1. V is pared back by 6 bases and J by 1 base, with 5 bases lying between the germline termini. Reading the germline V gene gives CDR1 LGHNA and CDR2 YSLEER. The chain joins TRBV4-3 to TRBJ2-3, with the D gene not clear enough to name. This TCR came from a man between 18 and 29 years old who received the YFV17D yellow fever vaccine. The sample was PBMCs, taken 15 days after the yellow fever booster vaccination. DNA sequence: TGCGCCAGCAGGCACGGCACAGATACGCAGTATTTT. Its amino acids are CASRHGTDTQYF.